The source of this T cell receptor beta chain is a study of blood T cells in healthy people across ages. Worth noting for this clonotype: What it binds is not known.

The V gene end was trimmed by 5 bases and the J gene end by 0 bases; junction bases not matched to a gene: 1. Germline CDR1 is MDHEN and CDR2 is SYDVKM. The CDR3 has 13 residues. Study-wide findings and caveats: Age brought a roughly linear fall in TCR beta diversity measured per million T cells. Donor CMV status, an unknown factor, possibly confounded changes in expanded clonotypes.

Each of the donors had approximately 10 milliliters of peripheral blood drawn into EDTA-treated Vacutainer tubes. Per-sample yields of isolated PBMCs were at least 6 million. The authors ran a second PCR of roughly 6 to 12 cycles using a sample-barcoded 5' primer and a J-beta primer mix. TCRdb called the 5' RACE reads again in MiXCR, with one record for every CDR3 protein. The sample records about 780,000 distinct CDR3 sequences, about 45% being singletons. This receptor was identified in an elderly man in good health. The V and J genes are TRBV28 and TRBJ2-7; 7 bases fit TRBD1. The material sequenced was blood. As DNA, the CDR3 is TGTGCCAGCAGTCAGGGGGACTCCTACGAGCAGTACTTC. It specifies CASSQGDSYEQYF.